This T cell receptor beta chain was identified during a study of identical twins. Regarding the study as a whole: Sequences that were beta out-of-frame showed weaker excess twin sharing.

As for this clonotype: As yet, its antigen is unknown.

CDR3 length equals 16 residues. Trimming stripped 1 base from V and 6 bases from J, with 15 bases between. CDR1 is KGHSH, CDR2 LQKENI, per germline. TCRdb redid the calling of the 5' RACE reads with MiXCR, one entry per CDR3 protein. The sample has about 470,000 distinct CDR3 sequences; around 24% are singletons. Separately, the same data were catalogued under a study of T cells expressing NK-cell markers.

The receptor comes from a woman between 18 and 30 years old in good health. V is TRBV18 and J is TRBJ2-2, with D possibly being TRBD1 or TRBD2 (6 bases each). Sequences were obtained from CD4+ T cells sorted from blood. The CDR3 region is CASSPQRGRKSGELFF. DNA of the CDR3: TGTGCCAGCTCACCACAGAGGGGGAGGAAATCCGGGGAGCTGTTTTTT.